These T cell receptor beta chains were read from a single sample in a study of T-cell memory formation after mild COVID-19. TCRdb analysed the 5' RACE reads with MiXCR anew, one entry per CDR3 protein. This sample has approximately 350,000 distinct CDR3 sequences, with 28% found just once. The sequencing sample was made of PBMCs or a T cell subset sorted from them (not recorded which). These receptors all come from an adult woman who had mild COVID-19 (a few samples of this study predate the infection). Cell type and time point are not known. The CDR3 runs from the conserved cysteine through the conserved F or W. The order of the fields is D gene, J gene, clone size, V gene, CDR3 protein, CDR3 DNA. The D gene is left open where the match is weak. Not all rows give a size; the values are once, few, many and, for expanded clones, a class.

d_call: NA
j_call: TRBJ2-7
clone_size: NA
v_call: TRBV5-1
cdr3_aa: CASSLGGLSSYEQYF
cdr3_nt: TGCGCCAGCAGCTTGGGCGGGTTGAGCTCCTACGAGCAGTACTTC

d_call: NA
j_call: TRBJ1-1
clone_size: NA
v_call: TRBV12-3/TRBV12-4
cdr3_aa: CASSFGGISTEAFF
cdr3_nt: TGTGCCAGCAGTTTCGGGGGGATTAGCACTGAAGCTTTCTTT

d_call: NA
j_call: TRBJ2-7
clone_size: NA
v_call: TRBV9
cdr3_aa: CASSVVGTSYEQYF
cdr3_nt: TGTGCCAGCAGCGTGGTTGGGACCTCCTACGAGCAGTACTTC

d_call: NA
j_call: TRBJ2-3
clone_size: many
v_call: TRBV7-2
cdr3_aa: CASSLVWLPADTQYF
cdr3_nt: TGTGCCAGCAGCTTAGTATGGCTGCCAGCCGATACGCAGTATTTT

d_call: NA
j_call: TRBJ1-1
clone_size: NA
v_call: TRBV24-1
cdr3_aa: CATRTAGGTEAFF
cdr3_nt: TGTGCCACCAGGACGGCGGGGGGCACTGAAGCTTTCTTT

d_call: TRBD2
j_call: TRBJ2-1
clone_size: NA
v_call: TRBV6-2/TRBV6-3
cdr3_aa: CASSSWTSGRNPNEQFF
cdr3_nt: TGTGCCAGCAGTTCCTGGACTAGCGGGAGAAACCCCAATGAGCAGTTCTTC

d_call: NA
j_call: TRBJ1-5
clone_size: many
v_call: TRBV6-2/TRBV6-3
cdr3_aa: CASSPVLLPQHF
cdr3_nt: TGTGCCAGCAGTCCTGTTTTGTTGCCCCAGCATTTT

d_call: NA
j_call: TRBJ1-4
clone_size: NA
v_call: TRBV10-3
cdr3_aa: CAISSSTGPEKLFF
cdr3_nt: TGTGCCATCAGTTCATCAACAGGGCCTGAAAAACTGTTTTTT

d_call: NA
j_call: TRBJ1-2
clone_size: few
v_call: TRBV9
cdr3_aa: CASRTGDGPTIWGGYTF
cdr3_nt: TGTGCCAGCCGCACCGGGGACGGCCCTACGATTTGGGGTGGCTACACCTTC

d_call: NA
j_call: TRBJ1-2
clone_size: NA
v_call: TRBV5-1
cdr3_aa: CASSLGESNYGYTF
cdr3_nt: TGCGCCAGCAGCTTGGGAGAGTCTAACTATGGCTACACCTTC

d_call: TRBD2
j_call: TRBJ2-1
clone_size: NA
v_call: TRBV20-1
cdr3_aa: CSARTSGSSPEFF
cdr3_nt: TGCAGTGCTAGGACTAGCGGGAGTTCCCCGGAGTTCTTC

d_call: TRBD2
j_call: TRBJ2-7
clone_size: NA
v_call: TRBV7-9
cdr3_aa: CASSHPPAGGNHYEQYF
cdr3_nt: TGTGCCAGCAGTCATCCTCCAGCGGGAGGAAATCACTACGAGCAGTACTTC

d_call: TRBD1
j_call: TRBJ2-3
clone_size: NA
v_call: TRBV5-1
cdr3_aa: CASSLAGVPAGGWGTDTQYF
cdr3_nt: TGCGCCAGCAGCTTGGCAGGGGTCCCGGCAGGGGGCTGGGGCACAGATACGCAGTATTTT

d_call: TRBD2
j_call: TRBJ2-7
clone_size: few
v_call: TRBV12-3/TRBV12-4
cdr3_aa: CASSWGAGRSYEQYF
cdr3_nt: TGTGCCAGCAGTTGGGGAGCGGGACGCTCCTACGAGCAGTACTTC